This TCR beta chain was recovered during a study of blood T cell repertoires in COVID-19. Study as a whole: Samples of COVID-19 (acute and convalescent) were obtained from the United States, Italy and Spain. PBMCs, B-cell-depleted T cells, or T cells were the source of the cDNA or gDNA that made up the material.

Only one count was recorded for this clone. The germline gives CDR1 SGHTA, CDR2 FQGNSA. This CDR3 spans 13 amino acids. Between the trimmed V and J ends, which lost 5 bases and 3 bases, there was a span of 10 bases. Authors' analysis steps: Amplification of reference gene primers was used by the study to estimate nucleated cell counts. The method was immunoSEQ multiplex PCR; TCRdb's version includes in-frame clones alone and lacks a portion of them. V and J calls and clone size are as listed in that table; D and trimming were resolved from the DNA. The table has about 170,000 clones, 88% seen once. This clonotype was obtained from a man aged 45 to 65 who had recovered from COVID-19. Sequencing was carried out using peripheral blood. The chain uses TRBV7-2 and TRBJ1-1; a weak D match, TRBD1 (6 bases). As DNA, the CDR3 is TGTGCCAGCAGCCCACAGGGATACACTGAAGCTTTCTTT. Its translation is CASSPQGYTEAFF.